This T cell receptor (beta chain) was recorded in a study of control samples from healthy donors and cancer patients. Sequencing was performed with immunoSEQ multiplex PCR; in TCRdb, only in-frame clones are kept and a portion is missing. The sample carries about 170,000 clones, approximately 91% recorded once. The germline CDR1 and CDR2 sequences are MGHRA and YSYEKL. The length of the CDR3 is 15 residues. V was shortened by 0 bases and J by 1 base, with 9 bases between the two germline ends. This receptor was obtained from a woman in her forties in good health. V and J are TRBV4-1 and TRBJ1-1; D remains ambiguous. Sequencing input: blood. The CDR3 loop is CASSQDRGSNTEAFF. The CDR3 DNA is TGCGCCAGCAGCCAAGATCGCGGCTCGAACACTGAAGCTTTCTTT.